Included here is one T cell receptor (beta chain) sequence, with context. Its target is unknown. Other DNA sequences from this sample encode an identical CDR3 as well. The sample is drawn from a study of T cell responses to AZD1222 COVID-19 vaccine. Across the study: Second-dose timings of about 4 or about 12 weeks were pooled.

General study results and limits: Variant regions that are unmutated are reportedly the target of nearly half of spike-specific TCRs.

TCRdb's table, derived via immunoSEQ multiplex PCR, lists solely in-frame clones and lacks some. The table lists some 170,000 clones, over 85% of them singletons. The receptor's source is an adult in good health. The material sequenced was peripheral blood, taken on day 0 of AZD1222 vaccination.

CDR3 protein: CASSVGGTYEQYF. CDR3 nucleotide sequence: TGTGCCAGCAGCGTGGGGGGTACCTACGAGCAGTACTTC. The V call is TRBV9, the J call TRBJ2-7; D may be TRBD2 (6 bases). Per the germline V gene, CDR1 is SGDLS and CDR2 is YYNGEE. The ends were cut back, 2 bases at V and 2 bases at J, with 8 bases in the middle. CDR3 size: 13 residues.